This record looks at one T cell receptor beta chain sequence and its context. TCRdb re-derived calls from the 5' RACE reads in MiXCR, one entry per CDR3 protein. The data show over 70,000 distinct CDR3 sequences, around 13% seen once. This specimen comes from a study of T-cell memory formation after mild COVID-19. Study-wide background: TCR clusters were largely donor specific.

Per the germline V gene, CDR1 is SGHNT and CDR2 is YENEEA. J lost 3 bases, V lost 5 bases, and 13 bases had no gene match. The CDR3 contains 16 residues. The chain carries TRBV11-3 and TRBJ2-7; 7 bases are a match to TRBD1. This TCR was recovered from an adult woman who had mild COVID-19 (a few samples of this study predate the infection). Cell type and time point are not known. Material: PBMCs or a T cell subset sorted from them (not recorded which). CDR3 bases: TGTGCCAGCAGCCAAGACCGAGGGGGCGAAGGCTACGAGCAGTACTTC. It is translated as CASSQDRGGEGYEQYF.